This TCR beta chain was recorded in a study of blood T cell repertoires in COVID-19. The CDR3 sequence is 14 residues long. V lost 8 bases and J lost 3; bases outside the gene matches: 5. Per the germline V gene, CDR1 is MNHEY and CDR2 is SVGAGI. Methods used by the authors: Amplifying reference gene primers gave estimates of nucleated cell counts. Some clones are missing from TCRdb's copy, which holds only in-frame ones; the method was immunoSEQ multiplex PCR. The V and J calls and clone size are taken from that table; D and trimming were inferred from the DNA. Of about 49,000 clones in the sample, 70% to 90% are singletons; the top ten hold about 4.7%.

The V call is TRBV6-5, the J call TRBJ2-3, with 10 bases that match TRBD2. The sample was peripheral blood. The TCR comes from a man aged 35 to 55 with active COVID-19. CDR3 loop: CASQLAGGTDTQYF. Here the CDR3 DNA reads TGTGCCAGCCAGTTAGCGGGAGGTACAGATACGCAGTATTTT.